Included here is one T cell receptor (beta chain) sequence, with context. The CDR3 has 13 amino acids. The J segment lost 10 bases and the V segment lost 2 bases, leaving 5 bases of the junction unmatched. Germline values: CDR1 SGHTA, CDR2 FQGTGA. This sample stems from a study of T-cell memory formation after mild COVID-19. Study background: For the most part, TCR clusters were specific to one donor.

TCRdb re-analysed the 5' RACE reads in MiXCR, keeping a single row per CDR3 protein. The sample holds about 180,000 distinct CDR3 sequences, roughly 17% seen once. The chain has TRBV7-3 and TRBJ2-1, with 7 bases fitting TRBD2. This TCR was sampled from an adult woman who had mild COVID-19 (a few samples of this study predate the infection). Cell type and time point are not known. The sample was PBMCs or a T cell subset sorted from them (not recorded which). CDR3 amino acids: CASSLPGTTEQFF. The CDR3 DNA reads TGTGCCAGCAGCTTACCCGGGACTACCGAGCAGTTCTTC.